The 21 T cell receptor beta chains given below trace back to one sample, sequenced in a study of Ad26.COV2.S vaccination and SARS-CoV-2 variants. Treatment indicated: roughly 18 received Ad26.COV2.S at low or high dose, single or two shots; about 5 received placebo; per-sample allocation not given. Specimen acquisition occurred on day 63 following the initial vaccine or placebo injection. TCRdb keeps only in-frame clones here, not all; method: immunoSEQ multiplex PCR. The sample holds about 390,000 clones, over 80% seen once. This sample comprised peripheral blood, obtained in a trial of Ad26.COV2.S vaccine versus placebo. Every receptor here comes from a person aged 18-65 years who received the Ad26.COV2.S COVID-19 vaccine or a placebo.

The V and J genes are TRBV11-2 and TRBJ2-2; no definite D call. Trimming left V 0 bases short and J 6 bases short, with 5 bases between. The CDR3 sequence is 13 residues long. Per germline, CDR1 SGHAT and CDR2 FQNNGV. The CDR3 is CASSLDGAGELFF. The CDR3 coding sequence is TGTGCCAGCAGCTTAGATGGGGCCGGGGAGCTGTTTTTT.

The chain joins TRBV19 to TRBJ1-2; 7 bases align to TRBD1. Trimming cost V 5 bases and J 0 bases; bases outside gene matches: 6. The CDR3 is 15 residues long. The germline CDR1 and CDR2 sequences are LNHDA and SQIVND (reference sequence). For the CDR3, the DNA is TGTGCCAGTAGTCCATACAGGGGAGCTAACTATGGCTACACCTTC. Translated: CASSPYRGANYGYTF.

This clone came up once. The chain employs TRBV10-2 and TRBJ2-7; 9 nucleotides agree with TRBD1. J lost 10 bases, V lost 9 bases, and 10 bases had no gene match. The CDR3 runs to 12 residues. CDR1 WSHSY and CDR2 SAAADI come from the germline V gene. The CDR3 loop reads CASLGQGVDQYF. CDR3 nucleotides: TGCGCCAGTTTGGGACAGGGTGTAGATCAGTACTTC.

The chain employs TRBV9 and TRBJ2-7; TRBD1 is a possible D gene (6 bases). Trimming removed 4 bases from V and 2 bases from J, with 13 bases in between. CDR3 length equals 14 residues. CDR1 is SGDLS and CDR2 is YYNGEE in the germline V gene. The CDR3 DNA is TGTGCCAGCAGCTCGTTGGACAGCGCCTACGAGCAGTACTTC. Protein: CASSSLDSAYEQYF.

This clone was seen only once. V is TRBV11-2 and J is TRBJ2-5; 10 bases are shared with TRBD1. CDR1 is SGHAT and CDR2 is FQNNGV in the germline V gene. The CDR3 contains 15 residues. J lost 1 base, V lost 4 bases, and 3 bases had no gene match. This CDR3 reads CASSSTGGIQETQYF. The CDR3 nucleotides are TGTGCCAGCAGCTCGACAGGGGGCATCCAAGAGACCCAGTACTTC.

Only one count was recorded for this clone. The chain employs TRBV11-2 and TRBJ2-3; D is ambiguous. Trimming shortened V by 7 bases and J by 4 bases, and 21 bases separated the two germline ends. From germline, CDR1 is SGHAT and CDR2 FQNNGV. The CDR3 contains 16 residues. The CDR3 protein is CASKVEPKLRADTQYF. The DNA of the CDR3 is TGTGCCAGCAAGGTCGAACCGAAACTTAGAGCAGATACGCAGTATTTT.

V and J are TRBV12-3 or TRBV12-4 and TRBJ2-5; no clear D gene. V shed 5 bases and J shed 5 bases, with 6 bases lying between them. This CDR3 contains 11 residues. The CDR3 loop reads CASSVSETQYF. For the CDR3, the DNA is TGTGCCAGCAGTGTGTCGGAGACCCAGTACTTC.

The rearrangement uses TRBV6-2 or TRBV6-3 and TRBJ2-2; D ambiguous. The CDR3 extends over 16 amino acids. Germline V CDR1 and CDR2: MNHEY, SVGEGT. The V and J ends lost 0 bases and 5 bases respectively, with 13 bases between them. The CDR3: CASSYSLARRTGELFF. The CDR3 DNA sequence: TGTGCCAGCAGTTACTCGTTGGCTAGAAGGACCGGGGAGCTGTTTTTT.

This sequence joins TRBV7-2 and TRBJ2-5; D is undetermined. The length of the CDR3 is 11 residues. CDR1 and CDR2 from the germline V gene are SGHTA and FQGNSA. Trimming stripped 5 bases from V and 0 bases from J, with 1 base between. The CDR3 reads CASSNQETQYF. The CDR3 coding sequence is TGTGCCAGCAGCAACCAAGAGACCCAGTACTTC.

The gene calls are TRBV19 and TRBJ2-3; TRBD1 or TRBD2 may be the D gene (5 bases each). Germline-derived CDR1 and CDR2 are LNHDA and SQIVND (reference sequence). This CDR3 has 18 amino acids. V dropped 0 bases and J dropped 0 bases, with 16 bases sitting between them. The CDR3 loop is CASSIDAGTALSTDTQYF. The CDR3 bases are TGTGCCAGTAGTATAGATGCTGGGACGGCTCTTAGCACAGATACGCAGTATTTT.

This chain joins TRBV6-5 and TRBJ2-7; no reliable D call. V lost 6 bases and J lost 4, with 7 bases in between. CDR1 is MNHEY, CDR2 SVGAGI, per germline. The CDR3 spans 11 residues. The CDR3 loop reads CASRNSYEQYF. Written as DNA, the CDR3 is TGTGCCAGCAGGAACTCGTACGAGCAGTACTTC.

The J gene is TRBJ2-1, the V gene TRBV7-2; D tentatively reads TRBD1 or TRBD2 (6 bases each). V lost 9 bases to trimming and J lost 4 bases, with 10 bases between them. This CDR3 spans 12 amino acids. From germline, CDR1 is SGHTA and CDR2 FQGNSA. The CDR3 coding sequence is TGTGCCAGTCGGGGGCCTTACAATGAGCAGTTCTTC. This sequence encodes CASRGPYNEQFF.

The chain uses TRBV14 and TRBJ2-1; no clear D. Germline V gene data show CDR1 as SGHDN and CDR2 as FVKESK. This CDR3 has 16 residues. V was clipped by 0 bases and J by 3 bases, with 12 bases between them. CDR3 sequence (DNA): TGTGCCAGCAGCCAAGATAAGGGTAGGATCTACAATGAGCAGTTCTTC. Translated: CASSQDKGRIYNEQFF.

V usage is TRBV4-1 and J usage is TRBJ1-2; 8 nucleotides align to TRBD1. Per the germline V gene, CDR1 is MGHRA and CDR2 is YSYEKL. The CDR3 runs to 18 residues. Unmatched junction bases numbered 11, after V lost 0 bases and J lost 2 bases. Written as DNA, the CDR3 is TGCGCCAGCAGCCAAGAGGGGTTACGGACAGGGATAAACTATGGCTACACCTTC. Its translation: CASSQEGLRTGINYGYTF.

This chain uses TRBV19 with TRBJ2-3, with 7 bases matching TRBD2. V gave up 8 bases and J gave up 4 bases; unmatched junction bases: 12. Germline values: CDR1 LNHDA, CDR2 SQIVND (reference sequence). This CDR3 contains 15 residues. CDR3 DNA: TGTGCCAGTCAAGGGATGGCGGGGGTGGCAGATACGCAGTATTTT. This codes for CASQGMAGVADTQYF.

This chain uses TRBV5-6 with TRBJ1-2; 8 nucleotides match TRBD1. Trimming at V came to 0 bases and at J to 4 bases, leaving 2 bases not matched to a gene. Germline CDR1 reads SGHDT; CDR2 reads YYEEEE. The CDR3 is 14 amino acids. DNA for the CDR3: TGTGCCAGCAGCTTGGTTGACAGGGGCTATGGCTACACCTTC. It codes for CASSLVDRGYGYTF.

V is TRBV6-2 or TRBV6-3 and J is TRBJ1-5, with D possibly matching TRBD1 (5 bases). The length of the CDR3 is 15 residues. Looked up from germline, CDR1 is MNHEY and CDR2 is SVGEGT. V was clipped by 2 bases and J by 2 bases, with 10 bases between them. CDR3 in amino acids: CASSYGGGGNQPQHF. CDR3 nucleotide sequence: TGTGCCAGCAGTTACGGGGGTGGGGGCAATCAGCCCCAGCATTTT.

V and J are TRBV5-1 and TRBJ1-4; D ambiguous. Germline-derived CDR1 and CDR2 are SGHRS and YFSETQ. This CDR3 is built from 15 residues. Trimming left V 4 bases short and J 8 bases short, with 18 bases between. CDR3 sequence: CASSIGPSSLEKLFF. In DNA, the CDR3 is TGCGCCAGCAGCATAGGGCCCTCTTCACTAGAAAAACTGTTTTTT.

This clone is a singleton in its sample. The genes are TRBV5-1 and TRBJ2-2; a weak D match, TRBD1 (6 bases). Germline V CDR1 and CDR2: SGHRS, YFSETQ. Trimming removed 2 bases at V and 2 bases at J, with 10 bases between. This CDR3 spans 15 amino acids. CDR3 nucleotide sequence: TGCGCCAGCAGCTTCTACAGGGAAAACACCGGGGAGCTGTTTTTT. Residues: CASSFYRENTGELFF. The whole variable domain, filled in from reference TRBV5-1 and TRBJ2-2, reads KAGVTQTPRYLIKTRGQQVTLSCSPISGHRSVSWYQQTPGQGLQFLFEYFSETQRNKGNFPGRFSGRQFSNSRSEMNVSTLELGDSALYLCASSFYRENTGELFFGEGSRLTVL.

The chain has TRBV7-6 and TRBJ1-5, with D tentatively TRBD1 (6 bases). The CDR3 has 14 residues. Germline lookup yields CDR1 SGHVS and CDR2 FNYEAQ. V gave up 5 bases and J gave up 3 bases, with 11 bases separating them. In nucleotides, the CDR3 is TGTGCCAGCAGCCTCAGGGGAGACAATCAGCCCCAGCATTTT. It yields the protein CASSLRGDNQPQHF.

J is TRBJ1-1 and V is TRBV4-3; D call uncertain. Trimming stripped 0 bases from V and 9 bases from J, with 11 bases between. The CDR3 length is 13 residues. CDR1 LGHNA and CDR2 YSLEER come from the germline V gene. The CDR3 sequence: CASSQDIGRKAFF. The DNA for the CDR3 is TGCGCCAGCAGCCAAGATATCGGACGCAAAGCTTTCTTT.